Shown below are 20 T cell receptor beta chains from a single sample sequenced in a study of blood T cell repertoires in COVID-19. Sequencing used immunoSEQ multiplex PCR; TCRdb keeps in-frame clones, though not all of them. The sample has 60,000 to 75,000 clones; 65% to 85% are singletons. Sequenced input: peripheral blood. These receptor sequences come from a human donor in a cohort sampled during active COVID-19.

This chain links TRBV5-1 with TRBJ1-2; 9 bases fit TRBD1. With 4 bases clipped from V and 8 bases from J, the junction kept 6 bases outside the gene matches. The CDR3 loop spans 13 amino acids. Germline V gene lookup returns CDR1 SGHRS and CDR2 YFSETQ. In DNA form, the CDR3 reads TGCGCCAGCAGCCTAACAGGGGGCTGGGGCTACACCTTC. Protein product: CASSLTGGWGYTF.

The chain links TRBV6-5 to TRBJ1-3; 9 nucleotides match TRBD1. CDR1 MNHEY and CDR2 SVGAGI come from the germline V gene. J lost 2 bases, V lost 6 bases, and 2 bases had no gene match. This CDR3 has 14 residues. DNA for the CDR3: TGTGCCAGCAGGAGGACAGGGGCTGGAAACACCATATATTTT. Translating gives CASRRTGAGNTIYF.

This clone occurred a few times. The chain has TRBV6-1 and TRBJ1-5; a weak D match, TRBD1 (6 bases). Trimming took off 2 bases at V and 6 bases at J, with 11 bases between the two ends. In germline, CDR1 is MNHNS, CDR2 SASEGT. The CDR3 totals 14 residues. CDR3 amino acids: CASSESLQGQPQHF. CDR3 in DNA: TGTGCCAGCAGTGAATCCCTACAGGGTCAGCCCCAGCATTTT.

The chain links TRBV5-1 to TRBJ2-5, with 7 bases fitting TRBD1. V shed 4 bases and J 0 bases; nucleotides not matched to a gene: 9. The CDR3 covers 16 residues. Germline V gene lookup returns CDR1 SGHRS and CDR2 YFSETQ. In nucleotides, the CDR3 is TGCGCCAGCAGCAGCTCGGGACAGCCTCACCAAGAGACCCAGTACTTC. Translating it yields CASSSSGQPHQETQYF.

Remarks on this clone: At one boundary the junction diverges from the germline segment, which might be a read error. This sequence joins TRBV10-3 and TRBJ2-1; 9 bases align to TRBD1. The germline V gene has CDR1 ENHRY and CDR2 SYGVKD. The CDR3 spans 16 residues. This CDR3 is CAISKSTGGRYNEQFF. In DNA, the CDR3 is TGTGCCATCAGTAAGTCGACAGGGGGTAGATACAATGAGCAGTTCTTC.

This sequence joins TRBV18 and TRBJ2-1; 15 bases align to TRBD2. In germline, CDR1 is KGHSH, CDR2 LQKENI. This CDR3 region has 17 residues. Unmatched junction bases numbered 6, after V lost 2 bases and J lost 7 bases. The CDR3 sequence is CASSPGLAGGPMNEQFF. CDR3 DNA sequence: TGTGCCAGCTCACCAGGACTAGCGGGAGGGCCTATGAATGAGCAGTTCTTC.

The chain combines TRBV9 with TRBJ2-5; TRBD2 might be the D (7 bases). The CDR3 is 15 residues long. The V gene lost 3 bases and the J gene lost 4 bases, with 16 bases spanning the gap. The germline V gene encodes CDR1 SGDLS and CDR2 YYNGEE. The CDR3 sequence is CASSASGRGAETQYF. CDR3 bases: TGTGCCAGCAGCGCCTCTGGGAGGGGGGCAGAGACCCAGTACTTC.

CDR3 loop: CAINAVTGELFF. The CDR3 coding sequence is TGTGCCATTAACGCAGTAACCGGGGAGCTGTTTTTT. The chain recombines TRBV7-9 with TRBJ2-2; D is ambiguous. V shed 10 bases and J shed 5 bases, with 11 bases lying between them. This CDR3 is 12 amino acids long. Germline CDR1 SEHNR, CDR2 FQNEAQ (reference sequence).

The sample holds a few counts of this clone. V and J are TRBV7-9 and TRBJ2-7, with D maybe TRBD2 (5 bases). The CDR3 is 13 residues long. The V gene lost 4 bases and the J gene lost 3 bases, with 10 bases spanning the gap. In germline, CDR1 is SEHNR, CDR2 FQNEAQ (reference sequence). The CDR3 here is CASSWERIYEQYF. In DNA, the CDR3 is TGTGCCAGCAGCTGGGAGCGGATCTACGAGCAGTACTTC.

This clone was found once. This chain joins TRBV6-5 and TRBJ2-3, with D possibly being TRBD1 (6 bases). V was cut by 0 bases and J by 3 bases, with 10 bases left in between. The germline V gene has CDR1 MNHEY and CDR2 SVGAGI. The length of the CDR3 is 15 residues. The CDR3 region is CASSYSNRVTDTQYF. DNA of the CDR3: TGTGCCAGCAGTTACTCGAACAGGGTTACAGATACGCAGTATTTT.

This chain links TRBV3-1 (or the pseudogene TRBV3-2) with TRBJ2-1; D is ambiguous. This CDR3 is built from 18 residues. Germline CDR1 is LGHDT and CDR2 is YNNKEL (reference sequence). Trimming cost V 0 bases and J 8 bases, with 23 bases left between them. For the CDR3, the DNA is TGTGCCAGCAGCCAAGATCGTCCCCGTAAAACCCCCCGGGATGAGCAGTTCTTC. This codes for CASSQDRPRKTPRDEQFF.

The rearrangement joins TRBV2 to TRBJ1-2; possible D gene TRBD1, 5 bases. The germline V gene encodes CDR1 SNHLY and CDR2 FYNNEI. The CDR3 sequence is 11 residues long. Trimming left V 6 bases short and J 8 bases short, with 10 bases between. This CDR3 is CASSGEGGYTF. CDR3 DNA: TGTGCCAGCAGCGGGGAGGGGGGCTACACCTTC.

The chain is built from TRBV5-6 and TRBJ1-3; 9 positions match TRBD1. V shed 4 bases and J 1 base; nucleotides not matched to a gene: 9. The germline V gene has CDR1 SGHDT and CDR2 YYEEEE. The CDR3 extends over 17 amino acids. The CDR3 bases are TGTGCCAGCAGCCTTCGGGACAGGGAAAGGTCTGGAAACACCATATATTTT. The encoded protein is CASSLRDRERSGNTIYF.

This sequence joins TRBV29-1 and TRBJ2-1; 7 bases line up with TRBD2. CDR3 length equals 13 residues. CDR1 and CDR2 from the germline V gene are SQVTM and ANQGSEA. J was trimmed by 7 bases and V by 4 bases; bases with no gene match: 7. In DNA, the CDR3 is TGCAGCGTTGCCAGTGGACTAGTGAATGAGCAGTTCTTC. Its translation is CSVASGLVNEQFF.

The chain employs TRBV12-3 or TRBV12-4 and TRBJ1-1; D gene unclear. This CDR3 comprises 13 residues. The V end was cut by 4 bases, the J end by 0 bases, with 6 bases between. The CDR3 bases are TGTGCCAGCAGTTCTCTATTGAACACTGAAGCTTTCTTT. Translated, it gives CASSSLLNTEAFF.

In its sample, this clone was seen a few times. The chain joins TRBV30 to TRBJ1-1, with a tentative D call TRBD1 (5 bases). The germline V and J ends were trimmed by 2 bases and 10 bases, with 11 bases remaining between them. This CDR3 contains 11 residues. In germline, CDR1 is GTSNPN, CDR2 SVGIG (reference sequence). In nucleotides, the CDR3 is TGTGCCTGGAGTTCAGGGAGGTCAGCTTTCTTT. It encodes CAWSSGRSAFF.

The genes are TRBV6-5 and TRBJ2-5; D is possibly TRBD2 (6 bases). Germline CDR1 is MNHEY and CDR2 is SVGAGI. The CDR3 totals 13 residues. V lost 4 bases, J lost 6 bases, and 12 bases lay in between. The CDR3 nucleotides read TGTGCCAGCAGTTCGGAGGGCCGAAAGACCCAGTACTTC. Its protein product is CASSSEGRKTQYF.

This rearrangement joins TRBV5-4 to TRBJ1-1; 7 bases are shared with TRBD1. Germline CDR1 is SGHNT and CDR2 is YYREEE (reference sequence). The CDR3 runs 13 residues. The V segment lost 2 bases and the J segment 5 bases; nucleotides outside the gene matches: 3. CDR3: CASSFRGRTEAFF. CDR3 DNA: TGTGCCAGCAGCTTTAGGGGGCGGACTGAAGCTTTCTTT.

This rearrangement joins TRBV7-9 to TRBJ2-1; 7 bases are a match to TRBD2. The V and J ends lost 2 bases and 6 bases, in that order; junction bases with no gene match: 4. The CDR3 consists of 14 residues. Looked up from germline, CDR1 is SEHNR and CDR2 is FQNEAQ (reference sequence). The DNA of the CDR3 is TGTGCCAGCAGCTTATGGACTAGAACCAATGAGCAGTTCTTC. Its translation is CASSLWTRTNEQFF. Drawing the rest from reference TRBV7-9 and TRBJ2-1, the complete variable domain is DTGVSQNPRHKITKRGQNVTFRCDPISEHNRLYWYRQTLGQGPEFLTYFQNEAQLEKSRLLSDRFSAERPKGSFSTLEIQRTEQGDSAMYLCASSLWTRTNEQFFGPGTRLTVL.

V and J are TRBV2 and TRBJ1-2; D gene uncertain. This CDR3 spans 14 amino acids. The germline V gene has CDR1 SNHLY and CDR2 FYNNEI. V was cut by 0 bases and J by 4 bases, with 9 bases left in between. The chain's CDR3 is CASSEAGISYGYTF. The CDR3 DNA reads TGTGCCAGCAGTGAAGCGGGCATAAGCTATGGCTACACCTTC.